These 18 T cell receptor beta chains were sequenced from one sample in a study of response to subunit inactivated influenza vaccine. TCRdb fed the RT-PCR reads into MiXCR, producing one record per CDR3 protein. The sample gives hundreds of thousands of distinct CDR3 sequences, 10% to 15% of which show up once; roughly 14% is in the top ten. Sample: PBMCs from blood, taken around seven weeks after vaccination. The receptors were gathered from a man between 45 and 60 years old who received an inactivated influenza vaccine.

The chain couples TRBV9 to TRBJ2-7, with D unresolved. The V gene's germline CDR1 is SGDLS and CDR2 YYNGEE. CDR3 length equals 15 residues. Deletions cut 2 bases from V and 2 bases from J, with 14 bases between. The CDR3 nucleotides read TGTGCCAGCAGCGTTGAAGTGGGGAACGCCTACGAGCAGTACTTC. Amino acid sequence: CASSVEVGNAYEQYF.

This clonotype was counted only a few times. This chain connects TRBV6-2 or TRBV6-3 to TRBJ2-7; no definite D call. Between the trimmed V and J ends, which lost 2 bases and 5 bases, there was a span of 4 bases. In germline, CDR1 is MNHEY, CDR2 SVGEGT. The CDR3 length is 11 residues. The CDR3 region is CASSYGDEQYF. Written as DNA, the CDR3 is TGTGCCAGCAGTTACGGGGACGAGCAGTACTTC.

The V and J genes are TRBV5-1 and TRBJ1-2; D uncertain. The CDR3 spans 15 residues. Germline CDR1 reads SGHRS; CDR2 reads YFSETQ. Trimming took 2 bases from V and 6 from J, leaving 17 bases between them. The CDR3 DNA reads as TGCGCCAGCAGCTTAAGCGCAGAAGGTGGAAATGGCTACACCTTC. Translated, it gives CASSLSAEGGNGYTF.

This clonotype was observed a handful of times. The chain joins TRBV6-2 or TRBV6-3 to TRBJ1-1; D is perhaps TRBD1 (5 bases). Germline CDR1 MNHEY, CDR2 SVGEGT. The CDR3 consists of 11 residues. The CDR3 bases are TGTGGCTACAGGAGAAACACTGAAGCTTTCTTT. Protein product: CGYRRNTEAFF.

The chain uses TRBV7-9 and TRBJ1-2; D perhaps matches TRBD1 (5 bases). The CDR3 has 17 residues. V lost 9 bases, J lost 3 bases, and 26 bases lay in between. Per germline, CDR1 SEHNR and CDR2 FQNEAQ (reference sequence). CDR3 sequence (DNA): TGTGCCAGTCGCGCGCCCCTTAGGACAACGGGAGACTATGGCTACACCTTC. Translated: CASRAPLRTTGDYGYTF.

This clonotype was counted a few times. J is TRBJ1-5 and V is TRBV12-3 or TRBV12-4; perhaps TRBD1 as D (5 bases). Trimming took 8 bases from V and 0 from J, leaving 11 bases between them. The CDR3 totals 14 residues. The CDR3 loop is CASDRQRSNQPQHF. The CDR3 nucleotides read TGTGCCAGCGATAGACAGCGTAGCAATCAGCCCCAGCATTTT.

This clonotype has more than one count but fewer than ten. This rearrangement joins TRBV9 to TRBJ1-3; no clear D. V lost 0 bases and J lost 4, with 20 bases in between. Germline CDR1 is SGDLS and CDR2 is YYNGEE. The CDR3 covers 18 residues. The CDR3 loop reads CASSVGVGERYRGNTIYF. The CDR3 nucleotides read TGTGCCAGCAGCGTAGGAGTCGGCGAACGGTATCGGGGAAACACCATATATTTT.

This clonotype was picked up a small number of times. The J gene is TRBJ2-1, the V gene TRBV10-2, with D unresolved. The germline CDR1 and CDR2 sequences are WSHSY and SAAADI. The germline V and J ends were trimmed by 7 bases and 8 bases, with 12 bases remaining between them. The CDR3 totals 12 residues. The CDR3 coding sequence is TGCGCCAGCATGCGATCTGTCTATGAGCAGTTCTTC. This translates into CASMRSVYEQFF.

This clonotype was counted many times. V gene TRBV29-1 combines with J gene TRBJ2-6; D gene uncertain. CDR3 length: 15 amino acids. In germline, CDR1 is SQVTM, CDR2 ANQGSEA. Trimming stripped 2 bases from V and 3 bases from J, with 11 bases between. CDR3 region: CSVELPVVGANVLTF. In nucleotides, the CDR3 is TGCAGCGTTGAACTTCCCGTGGTTGGGGCCAACGTCCTGACTTTC.

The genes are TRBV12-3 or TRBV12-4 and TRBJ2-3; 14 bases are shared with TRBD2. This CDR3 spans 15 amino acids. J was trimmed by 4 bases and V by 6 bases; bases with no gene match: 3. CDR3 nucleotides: TGTGCCAGCAGATGGACTAGCGGGGGGCCAGATACGCAGTATTTT. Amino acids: CASRWTSGGPDTQYF.

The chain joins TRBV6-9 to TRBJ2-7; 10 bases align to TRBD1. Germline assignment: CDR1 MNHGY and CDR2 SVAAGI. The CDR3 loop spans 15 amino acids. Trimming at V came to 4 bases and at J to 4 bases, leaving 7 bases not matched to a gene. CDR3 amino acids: CASSSSEDRGYEQYF. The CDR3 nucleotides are TGTGCCAGCAGTTCTAGTGAGGACAGGGGGTACGAGCAGTACTTC.

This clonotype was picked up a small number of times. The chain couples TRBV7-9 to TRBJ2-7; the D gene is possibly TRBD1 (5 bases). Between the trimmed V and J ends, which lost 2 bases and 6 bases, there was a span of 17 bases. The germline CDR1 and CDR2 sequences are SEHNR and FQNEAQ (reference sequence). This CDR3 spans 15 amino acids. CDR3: CASSLPQSRVTEQYF. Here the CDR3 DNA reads TGTGCCAGCAGCTTACCCCAAAGCAGGGTAACCGAGCAGTACTTC.

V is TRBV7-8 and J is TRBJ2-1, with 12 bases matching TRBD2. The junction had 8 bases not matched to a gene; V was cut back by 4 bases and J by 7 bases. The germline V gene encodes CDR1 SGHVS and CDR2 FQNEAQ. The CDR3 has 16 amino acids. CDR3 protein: CASSYRLAGDVNEQFF. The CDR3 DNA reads TGTGCCAGCAGCTACCGACTAGCGGGAGATGTTAATGAGCAGTTCTTC.

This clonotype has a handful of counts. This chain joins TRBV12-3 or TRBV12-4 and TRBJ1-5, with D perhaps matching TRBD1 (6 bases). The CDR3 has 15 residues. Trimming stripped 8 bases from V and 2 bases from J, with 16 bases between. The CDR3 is CASSTQGGGNQPQHF. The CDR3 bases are TGTGCCAGCTCAACACAGGGAGGCGGCAATCAGCCCCAGCATTTT.

For the CDR3, the DNA is TGTGCCAGCAGCTTAAAAAAGCGGGAGACCGGGGAGCTGTTTTTT. Residues: CASSLKKRETGELFF. This sequence joins TRBV11-2 and TRBJ2-2; TRBD2 aligns across 8 bases. The CDR3 has 15 residues. V lost 2 bases to trimming and J lost 5 bases; unmatched junction nucleotides: 4. Germline lookup yields CDR1 SGHAT and CDR2 FQNNGV. The whole variable domain, remainder taken from reference TRBV11-2 and TRBJ2-2, is EAGVAQSPRYKIIEKRQSVAFWCNPISGHATLYWYQQILGQGPKLLIQFQNNGVVDDSQLPKDRFSAERLKGVDSTLKIQPAKLEDSAVYLCASSLKKRETGELFFGEGSRLTVL.

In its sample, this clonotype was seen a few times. The CDR3: CASSYGTSGGNEQFF. The DNA for the CDR3 is TGTGCCAGCAGCTACGGGACTAGCGGGGGTAATGAGCAGTTCTTC. The genes are TRBV6-5 and TRBJ2-1; TRBD2 agrees at 14 bases. Germline V gene lookup returns CDR1 MNHEY and CDR2 SVGAGI. After removal of 6 bases from V and 7 bases from J, the junction contained 5 bases not matched to a gene. The CDR3 extends over 15 amino acids.

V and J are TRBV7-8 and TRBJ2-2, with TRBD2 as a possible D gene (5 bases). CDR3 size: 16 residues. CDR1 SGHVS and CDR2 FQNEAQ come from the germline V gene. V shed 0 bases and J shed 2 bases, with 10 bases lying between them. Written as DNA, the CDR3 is TGTGCCAGCAGCTTAGCGAGGAGGCCTAACACCGGGGAGCTGTTTTTT. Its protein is CASSLARRPNTGELFF. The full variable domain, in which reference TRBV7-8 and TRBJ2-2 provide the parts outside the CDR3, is GAGVSQSPRYKVAKRGQDVALRCDPISGHVSLFWYQQALGQGPEFLTYFQNEAQLDKSGLPSDRFFAERPEGSVSTLKIQRTQQEDSAVYLCASSLARRPNTGELFFGEGSRLTVL.

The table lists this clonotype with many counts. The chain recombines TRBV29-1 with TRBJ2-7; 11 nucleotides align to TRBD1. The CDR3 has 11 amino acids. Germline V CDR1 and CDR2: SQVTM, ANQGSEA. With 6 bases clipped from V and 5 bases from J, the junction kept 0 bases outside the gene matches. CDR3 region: CSVGQGDEQYF. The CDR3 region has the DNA TGCAGCGTGGGACAGGGGGACGAGCAGTACTTC.